Here is one TCR beta chain with its context. This sample is part of a study of shared clonotypes between healthy human individuals. Naive CD4+ cells were CD45RA-selected; the remaining cells were memory. The run depth of the assay was deep. Genomic DNA (from each subset) was split evenly across several immunoSEQ plates. A roughly 200 ng quantity of DNA, roughly 32,000 T cell genomes, went into the sorted-subset replicate PCRs. Some clones are missing from TCRdb's copy, which holds only in-frame ones; the method was immunoSEQ multiplex PCR. The top ten hold about 1.7% of the sample, which has around 700,000 clones, around 72% seen once. Per germline, CDR1 MDHEN and CDR2 SYDVKM. The CDR3 extends over 14 amino acids. V lost 5 bases and J 6 bases, leaving 14 bases between the germline ends.

The chain joins TRBV28 to TRBJ1-5, with D tentatively TRBD1 (5 bases). The sequence derives from a woman aged 25-40 years in good health. Input material: memory CD4+ T cells sorted from blood. This sample's subset: CD45RA-negative fraction. CDR3 DNA sequence: TGTGCCAGCAGTGCTCGGCAGGGTGGTCAGCCCCAGCATTTT. This translates into CASSARQGGQPQHF.